This T cell receptor (beta chain) emerged from a study of CD8 T cells in Susac syndrome. After extraction with the RNeasy kit, roughly 0.45 to 1 ug of the RNA was reverse transcribed using random hexamers. TCRdb re-called the immunoSEQ multiplex PCR reads through MiXCR, storing one row per CDR3 protein. Of more than 250,000 distinct CDR3 sequences in the sample, 90% to 95% were seen once. The multiple sclerosis control group was made up of treatment-naive patients with stable or active relapsing-remitting disease. This receptor was obtained from a human donor with multiple sclerosis. Sequenced material: CD4+ T cells from PBMCs.

The CDR3 loop is CASSLGPGEKLFF. In DNA, the CDR3 is TGTGCCAGCAGCTTAGGGCCTGGGGAAAAACTGTTTTTT. The chain couples TRBV7-3 to TRBJ1-4; D gene unclear. In germline, CDR1 is SGHTA, CDR2 FQGTGA. This CDR3 is 13 amino acids long. V gave up 2 bases and J gave up 8 bases, with 9 bases separating them.